These 5 T cell receptor beta chains originate from one sample sequenced in a study of blood T cell repertoires in COVID-19. The repertoire was sequenced with immunoSEQ multiplex PCR; TCRdb's copy has only in-frame clones and lacks some. The sample has roughly 160,000 clones; over 80% are singletons. Sequencing input: peripheral blood. These receptors all come from a woman aged 55-69 years with acute or convalescent COVID-19.

The gene calls are TRBV6-1 and TRBJ1-2; possible D gene TRBD1, 6 bases. The CDR3 covers 15 residues. V was shortened by 3 bases and J by 4 bases, with 15 bases between the two germline ends. Per the germline V gene, CDR1 is MNHNS and CDR2 is SASEGT. DNA of the CDR3: TGTGCCAGCAGTGAGGGGAAGGGGGAAGTCTATGGCTACACCTTC. Translation gives CASSEGKGEVYGYTF.

The gene calls are TRBV7-2 and TRBJ1-6; D might be TRBD1 (6 bases). V was clipped by 5 bases and J by 10 bases, with 18 bases between them. The CDR3 consists of 15 residues. Germline assignment: CDR1 SGHTA and CDR2 FQGNSA. The CDR3 here is CASSRTQGGRSPLHF. In DNA form, the CDR3 reads TGTGCCAGCAGCCGCACACAGGGTGGTCGCTCACCCCTCCACTTT. Full variable domain (outside the CDR3, taken from reference TRBV7-2 and TRBJ1-6): GAGVSQSPSNKVTEKGKDVELRCDPISGHTALYWYRQSLGQGLEFLIYFQGNSAPDKSGLPSDRFSAERTGGSVSTLTIQRTQQEDSAVYLCASSRTQGGRSPLHFGNGTRLTVT.

The chain combines TRBV12-5 with TRBJ1-2; unclear D gene. CDR1 and CDR2 from the germline V gene are LGHNT and FRNRAP. The CDR3 totals 14 residues. V was shortened by 6 bases and J by 2 bases, with 13 bases between the two germline ends. This CDR3 is CASGHQGGNYGYTF. In DNA form, the CDR3 reads TGTGCTAGTGGCCACCAAGGCGGAAACTATGGCTACACCTTC. The entire variable domain, with the rest obtained from reference TRBV12-5 and TRBJ1-2, is as follows: DARVTQTPRHKVTEMGQEVTMRCQPILGHNTVFWYRQTMMQGLELLAYFRNRAPLDDSGMPKDRFSAEMPDATLATLKIQPSEPRDSAVYFCASGHQGGNYGYTFGSGTRLTVV.

Only a few counts were recorded for this clone. The chain links TRBV6-5 to TRBJ2-2; weak D call: TRBD2 (5 bases). The CDR3 is made up of 14 amino acids. V lost 4 bases, J lost 4 bases, and 10 bases lay in between. Germline V lookup: CDR1 MNHEY, CDR2 SVGAGI. CDR3 in amino acids: CASSSRVLTGELFF. CDR3 DNA sequence: TGTGCCAGCAGTTCGCGGGTTCTCACCGGGGAGCTGTTTTTT.

The chain links TRBV18 to TRBJ2-3; 7 bases are shared with TRBD1. V lost 3 bases, J lost 1 base, and 7 bases stayed unmatched. The CDR3 sequence is 16 residues long. The germline CDR1 and CDR2 sequences are KGHSH and LQKENI. The CDR3 region is CASSPRQGEGTDTQYF. In DNA form, the CDR3 reads TGTGCCAGCTCACCGCGACAGGGTGAGGGCACAGATACGCAGTATTTT.